A selection of T cell receptor beta chains follows, all from one sample in a study of graft-versus-host responses after intestinal transplantation. Their specific antigens are unknown. The protocol was immunoSEQ multiplex PCR, while the TCRdb copy is restricted to in-frame clones and leaves out a portion. The sample has about 100,000 clones, roughly 87% seen once. Material: unstimulated CD4+ T cells sorted from spleen or lymph node cells, obtained before transplant. The receptors were gathered from a human donor who was the organ donor for an intestinal transplant. CDR3s include the opening cysteine and the closing phenylalanine or tryptophan. D genes are given only for firm matches. For some rows the clone size is stated as once, few or many, or as a class when expanded; others skip it.

CDR3	DNA	D	V	J	size
CATSASYVRDTQYF	TGTGCCACCTCCGCTAGCTATGTTCGGGATACGCAGTATTTT	-	TRBV27	TRBJ2-3	-
CASNGRTEAFF	TGTGCCAGCAACGGGAGGACTGAAGCTTTCTTT	-	TRBV6-1	TRBJ1-1	-
CAWSAAGTLSGNTIYF	TGTGCCTGGAGTGCGGCCGGGACACTCTCTGGAAACACCATATATTTT	-	TRBV30	TRBJ1-3	-
CASSLVASPYLEQYF	TGTGCCAGCAGCTTAGTGGCTAGCCCTTACCTTGAGCAGTACTTC	-	TRBV7-9	TRBJ2-5	-
CASVRDILAGGRTGELFF	TGCGCCAGCGTGAGAGATATCTTAGCGGGGGGGCGCACCGGGGAGCTGTTTTTT	TRBD2	TRBV4-1	TRBJ2-2	once
CASSETRGYYEQYF	TGTGCCAGCAGTGAAACCCGGGGTTACTACGAGCAGTACTTC	-	TRBV28	TRBJ2-7	-
CASTTGPRGLSGNTIYF	TGTGCCAGCACCACTGGGCCACGGGGGCTCTCTGGAAACACCATATATTTT	-	TRBV7-8	TRBJ1-3	once
CASRLAGGLLDTQYF	TGCGCCAGCAGACTAGCGGGGGGTTTGTTGGATACGCAGTATTTT	TRBD2	TRBV5-1	TRBJ2-3	-
CASSPLGGSYNEQFF	TGTGCCAGCAGCCCCCTGGGGGGCTCCTACAATGAGCAGTTCTTC	-	TRBV9	TRBJ2-1	once
CASSLLGAGGPYEQYF	TGTGCCAGCAGTCTCCTCGGGGCGGGGGGACCCTACGAGCAGTACTTC	TRBD2	TRBV28	TRBJ2-7	-
CAWSAVDRLYGYTF	TGTGCCTGGAGTGCGGTTGACAGGCTCTATGGCTACACCTTC	-	TRBV30	TRBJ1-2	-
CASSWAGTRGGTGELFF	TGTGCCAGCAGTTGGGCGGGGACCAGGGGAGGCACCGGGGAGCTGTTTTTT	-	TRBV28	TRBJ2-2	-
CASIQYPGLAGGQTQYF	TGCGCCAGCATCCAGTACCCCGGACTAGCGGGGGGACAGACCCAGTACTTC	TRBD2	TRBV5-1	TRBJ2-5	-
CASSPLRFGAQYF	TGTGCCAGCAGCCCTCTCAGGTTTGGTGCGCAGTACTTC	-	TRBV7-6	TRBJ2-7	-
CASSPLGGVDTDTQYF	TGTGCCAGCAGTCCCCTGGGCGGGGTGGACACAGATACGCAGTATTTT	-	TRBV4-2	TRBJ2-3	-
CASSPSYYEQYF	TGTGCCAGCAGCCCTAGCTACTACGAGCAGTACTTC	-	TRBV11-2	TRBJ2-7	-
CASSKRVYEQYF	TGTGCCAGCAGCAAACGGGTCTACGAGCAGTACTTC	-	TRBV21-1	TRBJ2-7	-
CASSLVIGGEAFF	TGTGCCAGCAGCTTAGTCATCGGGGGTGAAGCTTTCTTT	-	TRBV7-3	TRBJ1-1	-
CASSQDPNGQGAVNEKLFF	TGCGCCAGCAGCCAAGATCCTAACGGGCAGGGGGCTGTTAATGAAAAACTGTTTTTT	TRBD1	TRBV4-1	TRBJ1-4	-
CASKTGPEQYF	TGTGCCAGCAAGACAGGGCCCGAGCAGTACTTC	TRBD1	TRBV6-1	TRBJ2-7	-
CASSSPAVSSYEQYF	TGTGCCAGCAGCTCGCCCGCAGTTAGCTCCTACGAGCAGTACTTC	-	TRBV5-5	TRBJ2-7	-
CASSLDRGREQYF	TGTGCCAGCAGCTTGGACAGGGGGCGCGAGCAGTACTTC	TRBD1	TRBV13	TRBJ2-7	-
CASSRTGVREKLFF	TGTGCCAGCAGCCGGACAGGGGTTAGGGAAAAACTGTTTTTT	TRBD1	TRBV9	TRBJ1-4	-
CASSKEQGRDALAKNIQYF	TGTGCCAGCAGCAAAGAGCAGGGTCGAGACGCCCTAGCCAAAAACATTCAGTACTTC	-	TRBV21-1	TRBJ2-4	-
CASSFVSRVEQKLFF	TGTGCCAGCAGTTTTGTATCCCGGGTTGAGCAAAAACTGTTTTTT	-	TRBV28	TRBJ1-4	-
CASSTTGGQVNTQYF	TGTGCCAGTAGTACTACGGGGGGGCAGGTGAATACGCAGTATTTT	TRBD2	TRBV19	TRBJ2-3	-
CASSRSSLYGYTF	TGTGCCAGCAGCCGCTCCTCCTTGTATGGCTACACCTTC	-	TRBV6-5	TRBJ1-2	-
CASRLNYGYTF	TGTGCCAGCAGGCTGAACTATGGCTACACCTTC	-	TRBV28	TRBJ1-2	-
CASSQDRGGRYGYTF	TGTGCCAGCAGCCAAGATAGAGGGGGTCGGTATGGCTACACCTTC	-	TRBV4-2	TRBJ1-2	-
CAWSTSGAETQYF	TGTGCCTGGAGTACTTCAGGGGCGGAGACCCAGTACTTC	-	TRBV30	TRBJ2-5	-
CASSYRFDSASTDTQYF	TGTGCCAGCAGCTATCGCTTCGATAGCGCCAGCACAGATACGCAGTATTTT	-	TRBV28	TRBJ2-3	-
CASSSNANTGELFF	TGTGCCAGCTCCTCCAACGCGAACACCGGGGAGCTGTTTTTT	-	TRBV18	TRBJ2-2	-
CAWSPLGNSGSQGKLFF	TGTGCCTGGAGTCCCCTCGGCAATTCGGGGTCCCAGGGGAAACTGTTTTTT	-	TRBV30	TRBJ1-4	once
CASSYSGVTDTQYF	TGTGCCAGCAGTTACTCGGGGGTCACAGATACGCAGTATTTT	-	TRBV6-5	TRBJ2-3	-
CASSLWKEEDTQYF	TGTGCCAGCAGCTTGTGGAAAGAGGAGGATACGCAGTATTTT	-	TRBV13	TRBJ2-3	-
CASSSATGNQPQHF	TGTGCCAGTAGTAGCGCGACAGGTAATCAGCCCCAGCATTTT	-	TRBV19	TRBJ1-5	-
CASRRDRAYEQYF	TGTGCCAGCAGGAGGGACCGCGCCTACGAGCAGTACTTC	-	TRBV2	TRBJ2-7	-
CASSYSGRGGITQYF	TGTGCCAGCAGTTACTCTGGCCGGGGGGGCATCACGCAGTATTTT	TRBD2	TRBV6-5	TRBJ2-3	-
CASNLLGALTDTQYF	TGTGCCAGTAACCTTCTGGGGGCCCTCACAGATACGCAGTATTTT	-	TRBV2	TRBJ2-3	-
CASRFGLAYNEQFF	TGTGCCAGCAGGTTCGGACTAGCCTACAATGAGCAGTTCTTC	TRBD2	TRBV7-9	TRBJ2-1	once
CASSFTRGNNSPLHF	TGTGCCAGCAGCTTTACTAGGGGGAATAATTCACCCCTCCACTTT	-	TRBV14	TRBJ1-6	few
CASSFGNTEAFF	TGTGCCAGCAGTTTCGGTAACACTGAAGCTTTCTTT	-	TRBV28	TRBJ1-1	-
CASSQEGDQPQHF	TGTGCCAGCAGCCAAGAGGGGGATCAGCCCCAGCATTTT	-	TRBV4-2	TRBJ1-5	few
CASSEDTGHEQYF	TGTGCCAGCAGTGAAGACACGGGCCACGAGCAGTACTTC	-	TRBV2	TRBJ2-7	once
CASSLAGTGELFF	TGCGCCAGCAGCTTGGCAGGGACGGGGGAGCTGTTTTTT	-	TRBV5-1	TRBJ2-2	-
CASSQPSSGPPYEQYF	TGCGCCAGCAGCCAACCTTCTAGCGGCCCGCCCTACGAGCAGTACTTC	TRBD2	TRBV4-1	TRBJ2-7	-
CASSISDHGNTIYF	TGTGCCAGTAGTATCTCAGACCATGGAAACACCATATATTTT	-	TRBV19	TRBJ1-3	-
CASSFLNRAGTEAFF	TGTGCCAGCAGTTTCTTGAACAGGGCGGGCACTGAAGCTTTCTTT	-	TRBV28	TRBJ1-1	-
CASLGGMNSPLHF	TGTGCCAGTCTCGGGGGGATGAATTCACCCCTCCACTTT	-	TRBV6-5	TRBJ1-6	-
CASSYSFGGAYEQYF	TGTGCCAGCAGTTACTCGTTTGGGGGGGCCTACGAGCAGTACTTC	TRBD2	TRBV6-5	TRBJ2-7	-
CASSLAPGLSNYGYTF	TGCGCCAGCAGCTTGGCCCCGGGACTCTCGAACTATGGCTACACCTTC	-	TRBV5-1	TRBJ1-2	-
CASSFTYNSPLHF	TGCGCCAGCAGCTTCACCTATAATTCACCCCTCCACTTT	-	TRBV5-1	TRBJ1-6	-
CAWSGLRTDTQYF	TGTGCCTGGAGTGGGTTACGCACAGATACGCAGTATTTT	-	TRBV30	TRBJ2-3	-
CASSAQGGGNQPQHF	TGTGCCAGCAGTGCCCAGGGGGGGGGCAATCAGCCCCAGCATTTT	TRBD1	TRBV6-5	TRBJ1-5	once
CASSKDRLNTEAFF	TGTGCCAGCAGTAAGGACAGGCTGAACACTGAAGCTTTCTTT	TRBD1	TRBV6-5	TRBJ1-1	-